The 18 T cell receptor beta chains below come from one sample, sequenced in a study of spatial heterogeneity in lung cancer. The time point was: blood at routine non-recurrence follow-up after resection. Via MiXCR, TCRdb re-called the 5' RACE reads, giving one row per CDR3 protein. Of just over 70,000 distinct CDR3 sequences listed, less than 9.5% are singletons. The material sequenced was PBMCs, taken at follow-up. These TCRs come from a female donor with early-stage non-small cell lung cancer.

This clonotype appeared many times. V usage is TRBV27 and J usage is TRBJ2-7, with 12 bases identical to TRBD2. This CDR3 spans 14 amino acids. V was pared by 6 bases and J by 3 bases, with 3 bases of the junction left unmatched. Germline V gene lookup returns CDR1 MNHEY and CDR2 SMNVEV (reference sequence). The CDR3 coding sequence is TGTGCCAGCAGCCTAGCGGGAGGGGACTACGAGCAGTACTTC. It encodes CASSLAGGDYEQYF.

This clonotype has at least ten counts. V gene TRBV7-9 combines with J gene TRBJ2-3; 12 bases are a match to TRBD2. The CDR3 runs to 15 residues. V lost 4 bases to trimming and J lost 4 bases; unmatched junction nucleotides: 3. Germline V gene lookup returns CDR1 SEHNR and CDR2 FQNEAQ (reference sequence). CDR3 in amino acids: CASSSSGRAPDTQYF. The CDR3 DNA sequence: TGTGCCAGCAGCTCTAGCGGGAGGGCCCCAGATACGCAGTATTTT. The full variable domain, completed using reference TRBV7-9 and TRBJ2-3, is DTGVSQNPRHKITKRGQNVTFRCDPISEHNRLYWYRQTLGQGPEFLTYFQNEAQLEKSRLLSDRFSAERPKGSFSTLEIQRTEQGDSAMYLCASSSSGRAPDTQYFGPGTRLTVL.

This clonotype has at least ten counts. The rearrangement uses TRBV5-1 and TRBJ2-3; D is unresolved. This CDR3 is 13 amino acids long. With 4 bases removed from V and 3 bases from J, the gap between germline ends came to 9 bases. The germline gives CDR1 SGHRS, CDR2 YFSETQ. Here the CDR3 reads CASSDLQTDTQYF. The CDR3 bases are TGCGCCAGCAGCGACCTCCAAACAGATACGCAGTATTTT.

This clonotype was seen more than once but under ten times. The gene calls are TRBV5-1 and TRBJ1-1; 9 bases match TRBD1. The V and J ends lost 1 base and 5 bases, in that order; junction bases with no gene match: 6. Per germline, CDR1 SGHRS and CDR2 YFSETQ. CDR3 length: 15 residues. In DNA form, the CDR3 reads TGCGCCAGCAGCTTGCGACAGGGGGGAGAAACTGAAGCTTTCTTT. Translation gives CASSLRQGGETEAFF.

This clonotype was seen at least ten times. CDR3 DNA: TGTGCCAGCAGCGTAGCGGGGTTGAACACCGGGGAGCTGTTTTTT. Translated: CASSVAGLNTGELFF. V and J are TRBV9 and TRBJ2-2, with D maybe TRBD2 (5 bases). Per germline, CDR1 SGDLS and CDR2 YYNGEE. CDR3 length equals 15 residues. The V and J ends lost 0 bases and 1 base respectively, with 7 bases between them.

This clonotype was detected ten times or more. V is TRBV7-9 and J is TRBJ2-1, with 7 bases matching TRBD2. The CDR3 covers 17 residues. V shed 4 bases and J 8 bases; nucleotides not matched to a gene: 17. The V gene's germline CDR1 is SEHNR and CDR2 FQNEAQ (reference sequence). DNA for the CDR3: TGTGCCAGCAGCTCAGATGGGGGGGACTACCCATACCATGAGCAGTTCTTC. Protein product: CASSSDGGDYPYHEQFF.

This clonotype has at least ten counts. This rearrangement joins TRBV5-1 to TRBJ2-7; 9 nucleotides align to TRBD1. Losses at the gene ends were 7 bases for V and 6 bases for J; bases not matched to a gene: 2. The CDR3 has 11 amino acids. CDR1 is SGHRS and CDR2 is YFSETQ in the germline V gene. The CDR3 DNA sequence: TGCGCCAGCGGGACAGGGTTCGAGCAGTACTTC. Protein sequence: CASGTGFEQYF.

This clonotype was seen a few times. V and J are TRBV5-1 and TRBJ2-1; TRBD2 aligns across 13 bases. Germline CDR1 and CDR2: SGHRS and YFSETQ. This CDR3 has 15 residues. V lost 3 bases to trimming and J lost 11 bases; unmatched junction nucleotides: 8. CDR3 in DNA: TGCGCCAGCAGCTCACTAGCGGGAGGGCCGGGAAAGCAGTTCTTC. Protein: CASSSLAGGPGKQFF.

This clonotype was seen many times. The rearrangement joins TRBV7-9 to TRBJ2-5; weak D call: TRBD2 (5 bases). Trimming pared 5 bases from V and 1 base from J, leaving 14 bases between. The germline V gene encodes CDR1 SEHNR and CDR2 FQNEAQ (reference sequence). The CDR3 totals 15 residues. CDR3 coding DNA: TGTGCCAGCAGCCCCGGACTGCGCCCCCAAGAGACCCAGTACTTC. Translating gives CASSPGLRPQETQYF.

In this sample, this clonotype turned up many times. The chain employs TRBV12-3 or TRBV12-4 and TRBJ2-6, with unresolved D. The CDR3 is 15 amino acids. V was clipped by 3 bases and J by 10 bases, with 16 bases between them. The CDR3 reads CASSLGSHLPNVLTF. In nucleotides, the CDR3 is TGTGCCAGCAGTTTGGGTAGCCACTTGCCGAACGTCCTGACTTTC.

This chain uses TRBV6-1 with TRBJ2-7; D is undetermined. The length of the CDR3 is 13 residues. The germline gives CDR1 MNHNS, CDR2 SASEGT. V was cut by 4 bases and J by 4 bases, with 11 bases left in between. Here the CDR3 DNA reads TGTGCCAGCAGTGTTCAGTCAGTTTACGAGCAGTACTTC. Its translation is CASSVQSVYEQYF.

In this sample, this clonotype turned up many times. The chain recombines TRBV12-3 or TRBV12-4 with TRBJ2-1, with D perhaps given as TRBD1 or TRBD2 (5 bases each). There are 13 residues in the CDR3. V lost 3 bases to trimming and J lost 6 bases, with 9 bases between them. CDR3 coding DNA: TGTGCCAGCAGTTTTGGGACGTTCAATGAGCAGTTCTTC. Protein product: CASSFGTFNEQFF.

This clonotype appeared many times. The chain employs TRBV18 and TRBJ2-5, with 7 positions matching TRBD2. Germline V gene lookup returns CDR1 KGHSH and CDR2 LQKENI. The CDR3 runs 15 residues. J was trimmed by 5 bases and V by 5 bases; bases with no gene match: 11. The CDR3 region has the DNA TGTGCCAGCTCAGGGGTGACTAGCAGTCGGGAGACCCAGTACTTC. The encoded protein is CASSGVTSSRETQYF.

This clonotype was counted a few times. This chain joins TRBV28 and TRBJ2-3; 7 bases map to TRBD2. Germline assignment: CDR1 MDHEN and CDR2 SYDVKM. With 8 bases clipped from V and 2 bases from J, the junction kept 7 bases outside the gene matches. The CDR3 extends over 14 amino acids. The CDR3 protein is CASQRAGVTDTQYF. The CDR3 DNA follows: TGTGCCAGCCAGCGGGCGGGGGTCACAGATACGCAGTATTTT.

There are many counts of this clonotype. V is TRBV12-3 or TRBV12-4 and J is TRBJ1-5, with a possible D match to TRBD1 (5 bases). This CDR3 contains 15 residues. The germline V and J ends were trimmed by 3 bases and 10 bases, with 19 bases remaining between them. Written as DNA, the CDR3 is TGTGCCAGCAGTTTCGGGGGACGGAACGGGGTTCCCCAGCATTTT. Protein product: CASSFGGRNGVPQHF.

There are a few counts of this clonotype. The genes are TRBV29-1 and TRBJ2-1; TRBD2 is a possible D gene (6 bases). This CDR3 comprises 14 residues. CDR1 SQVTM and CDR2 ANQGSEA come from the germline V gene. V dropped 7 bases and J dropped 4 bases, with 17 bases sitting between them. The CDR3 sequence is CSARDSTTYNEQFF. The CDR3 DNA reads TGCAGCGCCCGGGACTCCACGACTTACAATGAGCAGTTCTTC.

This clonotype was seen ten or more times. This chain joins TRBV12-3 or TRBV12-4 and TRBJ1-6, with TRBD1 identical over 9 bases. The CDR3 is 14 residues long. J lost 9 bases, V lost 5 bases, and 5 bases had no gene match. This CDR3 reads CASSRGQGSSPLHF. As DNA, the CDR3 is TGTGCCAGCAGTCGGGGACAGGGATCTTCACCCCTCCACTTT.

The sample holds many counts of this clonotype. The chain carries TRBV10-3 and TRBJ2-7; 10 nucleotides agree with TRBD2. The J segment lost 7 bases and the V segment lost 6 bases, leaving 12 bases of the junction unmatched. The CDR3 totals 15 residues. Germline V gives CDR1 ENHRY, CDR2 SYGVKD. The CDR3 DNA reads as TGTGCCATCAGGTCTAGCGGGAGTGCCCCCGAAGAGCAGTACTTC. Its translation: CAIRSSGSAPEEQYF.